The clone carrying this T cell receptor (beta chain) was detected a few times. Its cognate antigen is unknown. TCRdb's copy holds only in-frame clones and misses some; the assay was immunoSEQ multiplex PCR. The table includes 200,000 to 300,000 clones, around 91% detected once. The sample comes from a study of cytomegalovirus exposure and HLA in healthy donors. Study-wide findings and caveats: The tendency of first-cohort TCR clusters to co-occur in the 100 to 150 validation repertoires emerged from a later analysis. Associated with cytomegalovirus, according to the listing, were fewer than 200 TCR beta chains. The CMV antigen specificity of a few CMV-associated chains was confirmed through in vitro analysis. Across donors, most TCRs were seen rarely, yet some public ones were widespread.

Trimming shortened V by 3 bases and J by 0 bases, and 3 bases separated the two germline ends. This CDR3 has 13 residues. CDR1 is SGHDN and CDR2 is FVKESK in the germline V gene. The chain recombines TRBV14 with TRBJ2-4, with D unresolved. The sample consisted of PBMCs. This TCR was sampled from a woman aged 25 to 39 in good health and CMV-seronegative. The CDR3 region has the DNA TGTGCCAGCAGCCACGGAGCCAAAAACATTCAGTACTTC. As protein: CASSHGAKNIQYF. The entire variable domain, with the rest obtained from reference TRBV14 and TRBJ2-4, is as follows: EAGVTQFPSHSVIEKGQTVTLRCDPISGHDNLYWYRRVMGKEIKFLLHFVKESKQDESGMPNNRFLAERTGGTYSTLKVQPAELEDSGVYFCASSHGAKNIQYFGAGTRLSVL.